Reported below is one T cell receptor beta chain. Unique molecular identifiers were linked by the library to individual cDNA molecules. Per the authors' pipeline: Sequenced samples showed a median of around 93,000 TCRs each, with counts running from about 22,000 to 700,000. TCRdb fed the RACE reads into MiXCR, producing one record per CDR3 protein. The V and J calls, along with clone size, are taken from TCRdb and not from the paper's own processing. The profile shows under 200,000 distinct CDR3 sequences, approximately 15% of them singletons. The time point was: patch test 1, 2 weeks after DPC sensitization. As for treatment: therapeutic diphenylcyclopropenone sensitization with weekly scalp DPC. This sample was included in a study of human T cells and chemical hapten exposure. Overall study context: Sensitizing treatment utilized 2% DPC over a roughly 2 cm by roughly 2 cm portion of upper inner arm skin. During the roughly 25-week study period, patients had diphenylcyclopropenone applied to the scalp every week.

The V end lost 3 bases, the J end lost 0 bases, and 11 bases lay between the germline ends. Per the germline V gene, CDR1 is KGHSH and CDR2 is LQKENI. The CDR3 length is 16 residues. This clonotype was obtained from a woman aged 30 to 39 with alopecia areata. Some clones in this sample may be carry-over from other donors' samples. The V call is TRBV18, the J call TRBJ2-2; tentative D call: TRBD1 (6 bases). The sample here was whole blood, taken in connection with sensitization to the hapten diphenylcyclopropenone (DPC). The DNA for the CDR3 is TGTGCCAGCTCACCTAAAGAGGGGGCGAACACCGGGGAGCTGTTTTTT. This translates into CASSPKEGANTGELFF.